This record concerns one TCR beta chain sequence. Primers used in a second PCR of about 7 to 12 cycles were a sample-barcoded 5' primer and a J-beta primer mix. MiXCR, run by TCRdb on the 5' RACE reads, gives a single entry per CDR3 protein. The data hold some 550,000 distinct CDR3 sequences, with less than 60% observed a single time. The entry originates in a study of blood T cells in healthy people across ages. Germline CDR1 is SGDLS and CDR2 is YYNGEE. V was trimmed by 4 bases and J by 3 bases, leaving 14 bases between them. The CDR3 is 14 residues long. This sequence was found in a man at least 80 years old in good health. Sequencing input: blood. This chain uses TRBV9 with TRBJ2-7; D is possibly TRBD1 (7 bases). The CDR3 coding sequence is TGTGCCAGCAGCCCCCAGGGGGGCGACTACGAGCAGTACTTC. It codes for CASSPQGGDYEQYF.